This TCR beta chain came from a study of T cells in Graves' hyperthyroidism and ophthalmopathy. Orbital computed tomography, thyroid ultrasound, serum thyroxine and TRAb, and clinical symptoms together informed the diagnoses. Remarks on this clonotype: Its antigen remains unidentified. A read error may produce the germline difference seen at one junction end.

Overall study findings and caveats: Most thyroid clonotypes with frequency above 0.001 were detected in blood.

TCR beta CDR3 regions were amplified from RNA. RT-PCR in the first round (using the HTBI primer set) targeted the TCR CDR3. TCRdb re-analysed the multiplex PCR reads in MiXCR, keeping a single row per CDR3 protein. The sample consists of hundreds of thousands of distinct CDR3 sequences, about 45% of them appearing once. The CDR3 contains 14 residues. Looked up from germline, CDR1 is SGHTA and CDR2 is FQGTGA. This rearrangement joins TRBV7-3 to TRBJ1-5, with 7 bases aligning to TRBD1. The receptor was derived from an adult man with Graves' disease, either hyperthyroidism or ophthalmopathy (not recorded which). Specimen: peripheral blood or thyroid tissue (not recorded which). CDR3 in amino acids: CASSWDSLNQPQHF. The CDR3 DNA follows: TGTGCTAGCAGCTGGGACAGCCTCAATCAGCCCCAGCATTTT.